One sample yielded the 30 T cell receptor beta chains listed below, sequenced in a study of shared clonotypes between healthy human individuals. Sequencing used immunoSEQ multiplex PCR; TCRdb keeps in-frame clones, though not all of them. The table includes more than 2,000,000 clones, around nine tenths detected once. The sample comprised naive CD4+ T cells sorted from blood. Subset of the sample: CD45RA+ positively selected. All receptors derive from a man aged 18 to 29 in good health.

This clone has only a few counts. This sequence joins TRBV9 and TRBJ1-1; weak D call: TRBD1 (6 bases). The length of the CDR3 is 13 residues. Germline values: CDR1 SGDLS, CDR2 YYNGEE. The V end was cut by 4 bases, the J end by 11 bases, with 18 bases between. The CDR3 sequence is CASSFGAGERAFF. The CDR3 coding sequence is TGTGCCAGCAGCTTCGGTGCAGGGGAGAGGGCTTTCTTT.

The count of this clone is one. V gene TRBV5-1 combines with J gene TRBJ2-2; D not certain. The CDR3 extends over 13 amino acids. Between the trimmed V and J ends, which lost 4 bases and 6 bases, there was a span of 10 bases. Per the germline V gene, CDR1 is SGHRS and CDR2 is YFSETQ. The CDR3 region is CASSLGMPGELFF. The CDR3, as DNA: TGCGCCAGCAGCCTAGGGATGCCCGGGGAGCTGTTTTTT.

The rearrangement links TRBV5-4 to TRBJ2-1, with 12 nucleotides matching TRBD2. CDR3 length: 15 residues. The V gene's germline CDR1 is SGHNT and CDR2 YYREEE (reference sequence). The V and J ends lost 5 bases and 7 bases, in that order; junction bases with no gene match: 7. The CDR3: CASSTLAGGKNEQFF. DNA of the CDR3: TGTGCCAGCAGTACCCTAGCGGGAGGGAAGAATGAGCAGTTCTTC.

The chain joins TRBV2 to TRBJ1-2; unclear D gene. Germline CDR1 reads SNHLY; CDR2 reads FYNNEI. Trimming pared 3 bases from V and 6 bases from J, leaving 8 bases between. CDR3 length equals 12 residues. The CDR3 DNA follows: TGTGCCAGCAGTGACGTTAGGAATGGCTACACCTTC. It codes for CASSDVRNGYTF.

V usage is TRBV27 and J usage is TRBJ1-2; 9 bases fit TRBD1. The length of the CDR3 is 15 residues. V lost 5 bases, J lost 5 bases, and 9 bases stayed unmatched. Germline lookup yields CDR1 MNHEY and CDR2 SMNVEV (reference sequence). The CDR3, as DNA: TGTGCCAGCAGTCCCACCCCGGGACAGGGTTATGGCTACACCTTC. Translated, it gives CASSPTPGQGYGYTF.

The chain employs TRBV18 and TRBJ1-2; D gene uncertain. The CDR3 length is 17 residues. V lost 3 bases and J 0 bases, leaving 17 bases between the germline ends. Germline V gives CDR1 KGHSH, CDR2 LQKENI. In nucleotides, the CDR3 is TGTGCCAGCTCACCTTGGGGTCACAGTGATACTAACTATGGCTACACCTTC. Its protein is CASSPWGHSDTNYGYTF. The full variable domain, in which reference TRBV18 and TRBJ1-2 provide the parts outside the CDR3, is NAGVMQNPRHLVRRRGQEARLRCSPMKGHSHVYWYRQLPEEGLKFMVYLQKENIIDESGMPKERFSAEFPKEGPSILRIQQVVRGDSAAYFCASSPWGHSDTNYGYTFGSGTRLTVV.

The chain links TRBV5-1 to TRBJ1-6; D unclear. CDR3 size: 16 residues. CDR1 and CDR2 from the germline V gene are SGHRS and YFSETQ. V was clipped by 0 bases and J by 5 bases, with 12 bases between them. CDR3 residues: CASSLEARNNNSPLHF. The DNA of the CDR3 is TGCGCCAGCAGCTTGGAGGCCAGAAACAATAATTCACCCCTCCACTTT.

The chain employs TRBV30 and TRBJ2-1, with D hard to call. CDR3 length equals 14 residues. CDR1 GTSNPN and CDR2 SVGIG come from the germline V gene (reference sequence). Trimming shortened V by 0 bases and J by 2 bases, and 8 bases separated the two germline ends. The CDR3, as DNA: TGTGCCTGGAGTGTACGATCCGCCTACAATGAGCAGTTCTTC. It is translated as CAWSVRSAYNEQFF.

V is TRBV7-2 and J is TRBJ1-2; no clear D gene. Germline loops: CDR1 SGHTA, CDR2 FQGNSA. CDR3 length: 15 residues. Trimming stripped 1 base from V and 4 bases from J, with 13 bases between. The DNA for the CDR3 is TGTGCCAGCAGCTTAGGCCGGTGGCAGACCTATGGCTACACCTTC. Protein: CASSLGRWQTYGYTF.

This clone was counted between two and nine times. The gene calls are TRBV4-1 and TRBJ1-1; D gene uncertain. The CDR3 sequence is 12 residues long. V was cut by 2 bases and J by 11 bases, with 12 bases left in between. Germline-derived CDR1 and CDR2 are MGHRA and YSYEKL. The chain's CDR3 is CASSQNVREAFF. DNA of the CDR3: TGCGCCAGCAGCCAAAACGTACGGGAGGCTTTCTTT.

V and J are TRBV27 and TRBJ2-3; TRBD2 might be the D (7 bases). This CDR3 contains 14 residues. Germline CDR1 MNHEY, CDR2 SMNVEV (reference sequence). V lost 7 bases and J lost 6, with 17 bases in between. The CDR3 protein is CASTYLGGGDTQYF. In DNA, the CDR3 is TGTGCCAGCACTTACTTAGGGGGGGGCGATACGCAGTATTTT.

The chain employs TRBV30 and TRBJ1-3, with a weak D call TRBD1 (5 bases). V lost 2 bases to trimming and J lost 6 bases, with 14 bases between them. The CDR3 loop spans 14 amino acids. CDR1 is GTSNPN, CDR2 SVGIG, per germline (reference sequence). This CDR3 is CAWSLGEVENTIYF. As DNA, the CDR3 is TGTGCCTGGAGTCTGGGGGAGGTCGAAAACACCATATATTTT. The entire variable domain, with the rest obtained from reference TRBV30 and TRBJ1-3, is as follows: SQTIHQWPATLVQPVGSPLSLECTVEGTSNPNLYWYRQAAGRGLQLLFYSVGIGQISSEVPQNLSASRPQDRQFILSSKKLLLSDSGFYLCAWSLGEVENTIYFGEGSWLTVV.

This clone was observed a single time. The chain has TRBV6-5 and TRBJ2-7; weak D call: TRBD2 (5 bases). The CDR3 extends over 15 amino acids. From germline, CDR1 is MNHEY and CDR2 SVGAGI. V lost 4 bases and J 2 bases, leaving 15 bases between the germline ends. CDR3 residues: CASSSTGLGPYEQYF. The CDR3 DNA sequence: TGTGCCAGCAGTTCAACGGGGTTGGGTCCCTACGAGCAGTACTTC.

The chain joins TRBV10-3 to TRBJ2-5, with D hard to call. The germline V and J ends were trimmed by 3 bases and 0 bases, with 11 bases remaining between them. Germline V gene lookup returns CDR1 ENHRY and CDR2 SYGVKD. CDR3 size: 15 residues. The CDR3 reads CAISDSPGNQETQYF. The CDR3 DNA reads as TGTGCCATCAGTGACTCTCCTGGTAACCAAGAGACCCAGTACTTC.

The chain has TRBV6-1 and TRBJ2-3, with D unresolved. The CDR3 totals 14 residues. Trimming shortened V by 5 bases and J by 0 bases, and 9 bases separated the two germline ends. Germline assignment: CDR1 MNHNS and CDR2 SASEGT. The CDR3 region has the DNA TGTGCCAGCAGTTTTCGGGCTAGCACAGATACGCAGTATTTT. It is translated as CASSFRASTDTQYF.

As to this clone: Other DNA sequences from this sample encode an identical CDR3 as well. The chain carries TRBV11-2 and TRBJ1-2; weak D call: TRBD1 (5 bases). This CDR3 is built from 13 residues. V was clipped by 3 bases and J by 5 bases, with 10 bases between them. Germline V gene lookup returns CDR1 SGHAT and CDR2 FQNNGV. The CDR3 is CASSFTGLYGYTF. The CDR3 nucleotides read TGTGCCAGCAGCTTTACAGGCCTTTATGGCTACACCTTC.

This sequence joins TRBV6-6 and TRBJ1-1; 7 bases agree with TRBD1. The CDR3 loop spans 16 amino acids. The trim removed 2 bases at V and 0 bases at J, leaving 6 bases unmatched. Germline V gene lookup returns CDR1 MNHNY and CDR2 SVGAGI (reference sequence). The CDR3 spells CASSYPGQTMNTEAFF. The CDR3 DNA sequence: TGTGCCAGCAGTTACCCGGGACAGACGATGAACACTGAAGCTTTCTTT.

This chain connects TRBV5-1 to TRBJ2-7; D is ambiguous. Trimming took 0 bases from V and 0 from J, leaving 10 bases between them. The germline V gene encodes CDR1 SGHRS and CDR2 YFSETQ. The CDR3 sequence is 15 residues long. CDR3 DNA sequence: TGCGCCAGCAGCTTGGTTGGCAGTCCCTCCTACGAGCAGTACTTC. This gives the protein CASSLVGSPSYEQYF.

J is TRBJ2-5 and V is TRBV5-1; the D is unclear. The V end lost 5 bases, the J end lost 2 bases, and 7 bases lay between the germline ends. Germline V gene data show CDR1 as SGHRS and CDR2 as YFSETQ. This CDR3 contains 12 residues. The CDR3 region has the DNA TGCGCCAGCAGGGTTTCGCAAGAGACCCAGTACTTC. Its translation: CASRVSQETQYF. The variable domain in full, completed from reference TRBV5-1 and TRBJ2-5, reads KAGVTQTPRYLIKTRGQQVTLSCSPISGHRSVSWYQQTPGQGLQFLFEYFSETQRNKGNFPGRFSGRQFSNSRSEMNVSTLELGDSALYLCASRVSQETQYFGPGTRLLVL.

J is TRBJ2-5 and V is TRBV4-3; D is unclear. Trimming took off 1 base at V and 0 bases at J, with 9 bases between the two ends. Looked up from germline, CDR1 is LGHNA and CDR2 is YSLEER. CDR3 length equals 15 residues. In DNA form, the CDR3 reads TGCGCCAGCAGCCAAGGACTCCAGTACCAAGAGACCCAGTACTTC. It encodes CASSQGLQYQETQYF.

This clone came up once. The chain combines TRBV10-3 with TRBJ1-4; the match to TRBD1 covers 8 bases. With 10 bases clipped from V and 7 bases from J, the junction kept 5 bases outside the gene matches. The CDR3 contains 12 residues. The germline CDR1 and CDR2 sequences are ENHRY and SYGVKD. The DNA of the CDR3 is TGTGCCACGGGCAGGGGGCCTGAAAAACTGTTTTTT. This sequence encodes CATGRGPEKLFF.

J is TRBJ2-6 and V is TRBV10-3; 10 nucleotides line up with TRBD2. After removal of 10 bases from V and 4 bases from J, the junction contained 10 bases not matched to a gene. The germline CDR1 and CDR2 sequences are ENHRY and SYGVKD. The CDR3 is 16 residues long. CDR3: CASYSGGPGGANVLTF. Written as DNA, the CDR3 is TGTGCCAGCTATAGCGGGGGGCCTGGAGGGGCCAACGTCCTGACTTTC.

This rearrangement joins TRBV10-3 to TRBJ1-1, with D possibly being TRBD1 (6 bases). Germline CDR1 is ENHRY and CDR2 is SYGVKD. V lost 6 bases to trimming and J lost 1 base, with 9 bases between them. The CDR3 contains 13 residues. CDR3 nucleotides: TGTGCCATCAGCTACAGGGCGAACACTGAAGCTTTCTTT. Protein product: CAISYRANTEAFF.

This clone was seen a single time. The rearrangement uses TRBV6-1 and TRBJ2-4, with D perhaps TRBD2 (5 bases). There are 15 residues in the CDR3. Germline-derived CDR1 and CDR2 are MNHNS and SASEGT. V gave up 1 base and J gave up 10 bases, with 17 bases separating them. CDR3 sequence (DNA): TGTGCCAGCAGTGAAGGTCGTACAGCTCGGGGAATTCAGTACTTC. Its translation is CASSEGRTARGIQYF.

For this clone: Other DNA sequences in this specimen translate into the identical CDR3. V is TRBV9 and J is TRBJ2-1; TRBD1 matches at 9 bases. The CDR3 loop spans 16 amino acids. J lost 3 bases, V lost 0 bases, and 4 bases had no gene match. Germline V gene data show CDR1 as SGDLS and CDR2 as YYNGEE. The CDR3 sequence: CASSVGGQGSYNEQFF. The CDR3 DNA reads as TGTGCCAGCAGCGTAGGAGGACAGGGGAGCTACAATGAGCAGTTCTTC.

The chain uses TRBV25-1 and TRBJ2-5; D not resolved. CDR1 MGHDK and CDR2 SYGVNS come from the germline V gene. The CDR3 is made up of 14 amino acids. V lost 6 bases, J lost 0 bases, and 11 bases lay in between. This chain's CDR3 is CASRKGGNQETQYF. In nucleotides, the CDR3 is TGTGCCAGCAGGAAGGGTGGCAACCAAGAGACCCAGTACTTC.

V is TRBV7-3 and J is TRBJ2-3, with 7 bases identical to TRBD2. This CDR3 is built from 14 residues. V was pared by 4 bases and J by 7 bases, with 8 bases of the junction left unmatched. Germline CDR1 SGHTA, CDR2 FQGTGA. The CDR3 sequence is CASSSRGLQNTQYF. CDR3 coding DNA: TGTGCCAGCAGCTCAAGGGGACTACAAAATACGCAGTATTTT.

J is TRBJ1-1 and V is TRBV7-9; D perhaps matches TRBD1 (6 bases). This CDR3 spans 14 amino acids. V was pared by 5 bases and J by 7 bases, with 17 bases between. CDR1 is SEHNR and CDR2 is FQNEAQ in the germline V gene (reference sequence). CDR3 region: CASSAHAQGSEAFF. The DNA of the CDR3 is TGTGCCAGCAGCGCCCACGCCCAGGGGAGTGAAGCTTTCTTT. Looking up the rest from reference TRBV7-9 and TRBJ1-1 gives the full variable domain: DTGVSQNPRHKITKRGQNVTFRCDPISEHNRLYWYRQTLGQGPEFLTYFQNEAQLEKSRLLSDRFSAERPKGSFSTLEIQRTEQGDSAMYLCASSAHAQGSEAFFGQGTRLTVV.

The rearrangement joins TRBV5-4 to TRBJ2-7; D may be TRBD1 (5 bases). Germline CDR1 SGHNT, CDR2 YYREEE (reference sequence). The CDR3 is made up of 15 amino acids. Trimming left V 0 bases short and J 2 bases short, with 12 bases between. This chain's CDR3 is CASSLGGPGPYEQYF. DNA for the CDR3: TGTGCCAGCAGCTTGGGGGGCCCAGGGCCCTACGAGCAGTACTTC.

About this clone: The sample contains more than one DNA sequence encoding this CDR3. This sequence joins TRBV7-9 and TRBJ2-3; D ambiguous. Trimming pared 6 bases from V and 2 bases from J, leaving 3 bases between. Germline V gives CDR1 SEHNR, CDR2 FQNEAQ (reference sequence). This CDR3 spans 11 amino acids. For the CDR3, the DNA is TGTGCCAGCAGTTACACAGATACGCAGTATTTT. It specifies CASSYTDTQYF.